Below, 27 T cell receptor beta chains from the same sample are listed, as sequenced in a study of radiotherapy plus CTLA-4 blockade in lung cancer. Profiling relied on immunoSEQ multiplex PCR, and the TCRdb table lists in-frame clones only, not all of them. The sample contains 58,000 or so clones, around 80% of which appear only once. This sample comprised peripheral blood, obtained from a patient treated with radiotherapy plus ipilimumab. The receptors were gathered from a human donor with non-small cell lung cancer who had a complete response to radiotherapy plus ipilimumab.

V gene TRBV6-5 combines with J gene TRBJ2-7; 8 bases map to TRBD1. The CDR3 spans 16 residues. The ends lost 2 bases at V and 3 bases at J; junction bases unmatched: 9. Looked up from germline, CDR1 is MNHEY and CDR2 is SVGAGI. The DNA for the CDR3 is TGTGCCAGCAGTTACAGCCCCCCGGGACAGGACTACGAGCAGTACTTC. As protein: CASSYSPPGQDYEQYF.

V usage is TRBV6-6 and J usage is TRBJ1-1; weak D call: TRBD1 (6 bases). V was trimmed by 4 bases and J by 6 bases, leaving 15 bases between them. The CDR3 sequence is 14 residues long. The germline V gene has CDR1 MNHNY and CDR2 SVGAGI (reference sequence). CDR3 nucleotide sequence: TGTGCCAGCAGTTTTCCGGGGGGCGCGGCTGAAGCTTTCTTT. As protein: CASSFPGGAAEAFF.

The genes are TRBV7-8 and TRBJ2-7, with D possibly being TRBD2 (5 bases). CDR3 length: 15 amino acids. The germline V gene has CDR1 SGHVS and CDR2 FQNEAQ. V gave up 5 bases and J gave up 0 bases, with 14 bases separating them. The chain's CDR3 is CASSQWSGGSYEQYV. As DNA, the CDR3 is TGTGCCAGCAGCCAGTGGAGTGGAGGCTCCTACGAGCAGTACGTC.

V is TRBV5-1 and J is TRBJ1-2; D perhaps matches TRBD1 (6 bases). The CDR3 covers 12 residues. Deletions cut 0 bases from V and 8 bases from J, with 8 bases between. In germline, CDR1 is SGHRS, CDR2 YFSETQ. CDR3 loop: CASSLGTEGYTF. The CDR3 region has the DNA TGCGCCAGCAGCTTGGGGACAGAAGGCTACACCTTC.

The chain has TRBV18 and TRBJ2-7; 8 positions agree with TRBD1. This CDR3 contains 14 residues. Trimming took 5 bases from V and 5 from J; bases not matched to a gene: 8. Germline V lookup: CDR1 KGHSH, CDR2 LQKENI. CDR3 coding DNA: TGTGCCAGCTCAAAACGGACAGGGTTGGACGAGCAGTACGTC. Its translation: CASSKRTGLDEQYV.

This chain links TRBV10-3 with TRBJ2-5, with a weak D call TRBD2 (5 bases). Germline V gene sequence: CDR1 ENHRY, CDR2 SYGVKD. This CDR3 contains 13 residues. Trimming left V 0 bases short and J 5 bases short, with 7 bases between. CDR3 amino acids: CAISESGGETQYF. In nucleotides, the CDR3 is TGTGCCATCAGTGAGTCCGGAGGCGAGACCCAGTACTTC.

V and J are TRBV30 and TRBJ1-3, with 10 bases aligning to TRBD1. This CDR3 spans 16 amino acids. Germline V gives CDR1 GTSNPN, CDR2 SVGIG (reference sequence). With 4 bases clipped from V and 2 bases from J, the junction kept 8 bases outside the gene matches. CDR3: CAWTPGQGNPGNTIYF. The CDR3 DNA is TGTGCCTGGACCCCGGGACAGGGGAACCCTGGAAACACCATATATTTT.

This chain connects TRBV7-9 to TRBJ2-7; maybe TRBD1 (5 bases). Germline V gives CDR1 SEHNR, CDR2 FQNEAQ (reference sequence). This CDR3 spans 14 amino acids. V was pared by 1 base and J by 2 bases, with 9 bases between. The CDR3 region is CASSLGQYTYEQYF. The CDR3 nucleotides are TGTGCCAGCAGCTTAGGACAGTACACCTACGAGCAGTACTTC. Variable domain in full (rest from reference TRBV7-9 and TRBJ2-7): DTGVSQNPRHKITKRGQNVTFRCDPISEHNRLYWYRQTLGQGPEFLTYFQNEAQLEKSRLLSDRFSAERPKGSFSTLEIQRTEQGDSAMYLCASSLGQYTYEQYFGPGTRLTVT.

The rearrangement links TRBV27 to TRBJ2-3, with 12 bases identical to TRBD2. This CDR3 has 18 residues. Trimming took 0 bases from V and 2 from J; bases not matched to a gene: 6. CDR1 MNHEY and CDR2 SMNVEV come from the germline V gene (reference sequence). As DNA, the CDR3 is TGTGCCAGCAGTTTATCGTGGCCTAGCGGGGGGGCCACAGATACGCAGTATTTT. As protein: CASSLSWPSGGATDTQYF.

This clone was recorded once. The chain recombines TRBV29-1 with TRBJ1-1, with D possibly matching TRBD1 (5 bases). Trimming took off 7 bases at V and 11 bases at J, with 23 bases between the two ends. The CDR3 spans 13 residues. Germline V gene sequence: CDR1 SQVTM, CDR2 ANQGSEA. CDR3 in amino acids: CSAGEPDRGGAFF. CDR3 DNA sequence: TGCAGCGCTGGAGAACCTGACCGGGGGGGGGCTTTCTTT.

The rearrangement links TRBV15 to TRBJ2-7; D unclear. Germline V CDR1 and CDR2: LNHNV, YYDKDF (reference sequence). The V and J ends lost 0 bases and 1 base respectively, with 4 bases between them. This CDR3 has 13 residues. CDR3 sequence reads: CATSRDASYEQYF. The CDR3, as DNA: TGTGCCACCAGCAGAGATGCGTCCTACGAGCAGTACTTC.

This clone was observed once. The chain has TRBV29-1 and TRBJ2-7; 8 bases line up with TRBD1. The trim removed 6 bases at V and 3 bases at J, leaving 4 bases unmatched. This CDR3 is 12 amino acids long. Germline CDR1 SQVTM, CDR2 ANQGSEA. Here the CDR3 reads CSVLTGDYEQYV. Written as DNA, the CDR3 is TGCAGCGTACTGACAGGGGACTACGAGCAGTACGTC.

The chain recombines TRBV15 with TRBJ2-4; a possible D gene is TRBD1 (6 bases). CDR1 LNHNV and CDR2 YYDKDF come from the germline V gene (reference sequence). Trimming left V 5 bases short and J 6 bases short, with 32 bases between. The CDR3 spans 20 residues. The CDR3 region is CATSAPLILPQGREGNIQYF. CDR3 nucleotides: TGTGCCACCAGCGCCCCTCTAATTCTACCCCAGGGGAGAGAGGGAAACATTCAGTACTTC.

DNA for the CDR3: TGTGCCAGCAGCACAGGACAGGCTAATAATTCACCCCTCCACTTT. Its protein is CASSTGQANNSPLHF. The chain recombines TRBV7-2 with TRBJ1-6; TRBD1 aligns across 7 bases. V shed 5 bases, J shed 5 bases, and the junction held 6 bases outside the gene matches. CDR1 and CDR2 (germline): SGHTA, FQGNSA. This CDR3 is 15 amino acids long. The whole variable domain, remainder taken from reference TRBV7-2 and TRBJ1-6, is GAGVSQSPSNKVTEKGKDVELRCDPISGHTALYWYRQSLGQGLEFLIYFQGNSAPDKSGLPSDRFSAERTGGSVSTLTIQRTQQEDSAVYLCASSTGQANNSPLHFGNGTRLTVT.

V is TRBV9 and J is TRBJ2-5, with TRBD1 matching over 8 bases. The V gene's germline CDR1 is SGDLS and CDR2 YYNGEE. This CDR3 region has 17 residues. V was clipped by 4 bases and J by 4 bases; unmatched bases: 15. The CDR3 reads CASSKQTGAGRGETQYF. CDR3 DNA sequence: TGTGCCAGCAGCAAACAGACAGGGGCAGGTCGGGGAGAGACCCAGTACTTC.

The chain carries TRBV5-1 and TRBJ1-2; the D is unclear. The CDR3 is 14 residues long. Germline V gene data show CDR1 as SGHRS and CDR2 as YFSETQ. Trimming took 0 bases from V and 7 from J, leaving 13 bases between them. CDR3 region: CASSLEPRGGGYTF. The CDR3, as DNA: TGCGCCAGCAGCTTGGAGCCGCGAGGAGGTGGCTACACCTTC.

This chain links TRBV4-3 with TRBJ1-6; TRBD1 might be the D (6 bases). V lost 4 bases to trimming and J lost 7 bases, with 14 bases between them. Germline CDR1 LGHNA, CDR2 YSLEER. This CDR3 comprises 15 residues. The CDR3 nucleotides read TGCGCCAGCAGCCGTCAACAGGGTGTCAATTCACCCCTCCACTTT. As protein: CASSRQQGVNSPLHF.

In this sample, this clone turned up a few times. The chain carries TRBV18 and TRBJ1-3, with a possible D match to TRBD1 (6 bases). The CDR3 totals 16 residues. With 4 bases removed from V and 0 bases from J, the gap between germline ends came to 13 bases. Germline V gives CDR1 KGHSH, CDR2 LQKENI. The CDR3 DNA follows: TGTGCCAGCTCACTGGCACAGGGAGACTCTGGAAACACCATATATTTT. Protein product: CASSLAQGDSGNTIYF.

The rearrangement links TRBV6-5 to TRBJ2-7, with a possible D match to TRBD1 (5 bases). The CDR3 contains 14 residues. V gave up 2 bases and J gave up 2 bases, with 10 bases separating them. Looked up from germline, CDR1 is MNHEY and CDR2 is SVGAGI. CDR3 DNA sequence: TGTGCCAGCAGTTACAGGGGTGGCGCCTACGAGCAGTACTTC. Its translation: CASSYRGGAYEQYF.

V usage is TRBV7-2 and J usage is TRBJ2-7, with TRBD1 matching over 10 bases. The CDR3 has 14 residues. Germline V gives CDR1 SGHTA, CDR2 FQGNSA. V lost 4 bases to trimming and J lost 6 bases; unmatched junction nucleotides: 6. The CDR3 here is CASSWRRQGAEQYF. The CDR3 coding sequence is TGTGCCAGCAGCTGGAGGAGACAGGGGGCCGAGCAGTACTTC.

The chain links TRBV29-1 to TRBJ2-1, with D tentatively TRBD2 (7 bases). Germline loops: CDR1 SQVTM, CDR2 ANQGSEA. V lost 8 bases to trimming and J lost 7 bases, with 15 bases between them. The CDR3 totals 12 residues. The CDR3 here is CSLFRGGNEQFF. CDR3 DNA sequence: TGCAGCCTCTTCAGGGGAGGGAATGAGCAGTTCTTC.

CDR3 residues: CASSQEGTGHGYTF. The CDR3 DNA follows: TGCGCCAGCAGCCAAGAAGGGACAGGTCACGGCTACACCTTC. V usage is TRBV4-1 and J usage is TRBJ1-2, with 8 bases fitting TRBD1. CDR1 is MGHRA, CDR2 YSYEKL, per germline. This CDR3 is 14 amino acids long. V lost 0 bases to trimming and J lost 8 bases; unmatched junction nucleotides: 5.

The gene calls are TRBV2 and TRBJ1-5, with a weak D call TRBD1 (6 bases). The CDR3 is made up of 15 amino acids. CDR1 and CDR2 (germline): SNHLY, FYNNEI. With 6 bases removed from V and 1 base from J, the gap between germline ends came to 13 bases. The CDR3 sequence is CASRGQLVSNQPQHF. CDR3 nucleotide sequence: TGTGCCAGCAGAGGACAGCTCGTGAGCAATCAGCCCCAGCATTTT.

The chain links TRBV19 to TRBJ2-3, with TRBD1 identical over 8 bases. The CDR3 runs 15 residues. V dropped 1 base and J dropped 3; count of bases not matched to a gene: 3. Germline values: CDR1 LNHDA, CDR2 SQIVND (reference sequence). The CDR3 sequence is CASSIARGHTDTQYF. The CDR3 DNA is TGTGCCAGTAGTATAGCCAGGGGGCATACAGATACGCAGTATTTT.

This clone was seen repeatedly, ten times or more. V is TRBV4-3 and J is TRBJ1-3; D is unresolved. The germline V gene encodes CDR1 LGHNA and CDR2 YSLEER. The V end lost 1 base, the J end lost 0 bases, and 10 bases lay between the germline ends. The CDR3 spans 16 residues. The CDR3 DNA sequence: TGCGCCAGCAGCCAAGGGGAGGGAAACTCTGGAAACACCATATATTTT. Its protein product is CASSQGEGNSGNTIYF.

Regarding this clone: An end of the junction differs from the germline gene, which may be a read error. This chain joins TRBV7-7 and TRBJ1-4, with 7 bases lining up with TRBD1. Germline loops: CDR1 SSHAT, CDR2 FNYEAQ (reference sequence). The CDR3 has 17 residues. The CDR3 coding sequence is TGTGCTAGCAGCCAAGGGACAGCAAGGGGAAAGAATGAAAAACTGTTTTTT. This codes for CASSQGTARGKNEKLFF.

The rearrangement links TRBV19 to TRBJ2-6; D is possibly TRBD2 (6 bases). Germline V lookup: CDR1 LNHDA, CDR2 SQIVND (reference sequence). This CDR3 comprises 15 residues. With 7 bases removed from V and 0 bases from J, the gap between germline ends came to 10 bases. Here the CDR3 DNA reads TGTGCCAGTATCTCAGCGGGCTCTGGGGCCAACGTCCTGACTTTC. This codes for CASISAGSGANVLTF.